Listed here are 9 T cell receptor beta chains from one sample, sequenced in a study of T cell changes during pregnancy in multiple sclerosis. The data were produced by immunoSEQ multiplex PCR, yet TCRdb's version contains in-frame clones alone and is incomplete. The sample consists of fewer than 90,000 clones, 85% to 95% of them appearing once. Sequences were derived from peripheral blood, sampled in the third trimester of pregnancy. The receptors originated from a female donor with multiple sclerosis, enrolled in a pregnancy study.

The genes are TRBV15 and TRBJ2-7, with D possibly being TRBD2 (5 bases). The CDR3 totals 13 residues. Trimming took off 2 bases at V and 5 bases at J, with 10 bases between the two ends. The germline V gene has CDR1 LNHNV and CDR2 YYDKDF (reference sequence). Here the CDR3 DNA reads TGTGCCACCAGCAGACGGGATGCCCACGAGCAGTACTTC. It codes for CATSRRDAHEQYF. Combining the CDR3 with reference TRBV15 and TRBJ2-7 gives the whole variable domain DAMVIQNPRYQVTQFGKPVTLSCSQTLNHNVMYWYQQKSSQAPKLLFHYYDKDFNNEADTPDNFQSRRPNTSFCFLDIRSPGLGDTAMYLCATSRRDAHEQYFGPGTRLTVT.

J is TRBJ1-4 and V is TRBV20-1; a weak D match, TRBD1 (5 bases). CDR1 is DFQATT and CDR2 is SNEGSKA in the germline V gene (reference sequence). V lost 6 bases to trimming and J lost 8 bases, with 10 bases between them. This CDR3 contains 11 residues. CDR3 nucleotides: TGCAGTGCCCCGACAGAAGAAAAACTGTTTTTT. Protein product: CSAPTEEKLFF.

The J gene is TRBJ2-1, the V gene TRBV13, with 14 bases fitting TRBD2. This CDR3 is 22 amino acids long. Germline loops: CDR1 PRHDT, CDR2 FYEKMQ (reference sequence). With V trimmed by 3 bases and J by 0 bases, 16 bases remained unmatched. In nucleotides, the CDR3 is TGTGCCAGCAGCTTTCGGATGCTTGGGACTAGCGGGAGTCGGAGCTCCTACAATGAGCAGTTCTTC. Translated, it gives CASSFRMLGTSGSRSSYNEQFF. Variable domain in full (rest from reference TRBV13 and TRBJ2-1): AAGVIQSPRHLIKEKRETATLKCYPIPRHDTVYWYQQGPGQDPQFLISFYEKMQSDKGSIPDRFSAQQFSDYHSELNMSSLELGDSALYFCASSFRMLGTSGSRSSYNEQFFGPGTRLTVL.

The rearrangement links TRBV25-1 to TRBJ1-1; 8 nucleotides line up with TRBD1. Germline V gene sequence: CDR1 MGHDK, CDR2 SYGVNS. The CDR3 is made up of 15 amino acids. Trimming took 4 bases from V and 1 from J; bases not matched to a gene: 5. The CDR3 sequence: CASSGRQGRNTEAFF. The CDR3 DNA reads as TGTGCCAGCAGTGGTAGACAGGGGAGGAACACTGAAGCTTTCTTT.

The chain combines TRBV6-6 with TRBJ2-7, with 12 positions matching TRBD2. CDR1 and CDR2 from the germline V gene are MNHNY and SVGAGI (reference sequence). Germline trimming cut 8 bases from V and 7 bases from J; bases unmatched to any gene: 9. This CDR3 contains 14 residues. The CDR3 region has the DNA TGTGCCAGCGCCCTGCTAGCGGGAGGGTGGGAGCAGTACTTC. This gives the protein CASALLAGGWEQYF.

The chain combines TRBV6-5 with TRBJ2-5; D not resolved. Germline assignment: CDR1 MNHEY and CDR2 SVGAGI. This CDR3 region has 13 residues. V was clipped by 2 bases and J by 4 bases, with 8 bases between them. The CDR3 loop is CASSYVPRETQYF. The CDR3 DNA follows: TGTGCCAGCAGTTACGTCCCTCGAGAGACCCAGTACTTC.

The gene calls are TRBV14 and TRBJ1-2; 10 bases line up with TRBD1. Trimming at V came to 3 bases and at J to 1 base, leaving 8 bases not matched to a gene. This CDR3 contains 17 residues. CDR1 and CDR2 from the germline V gene are SGHDN and FVKESK. The CDR3 region is CASSHPGTGALNYGYTF. The DNA for the CDR3 is TGTGCCAGCAGCCACCCCGGGACAGGGGCCCTTAACTATGGCTACACCTTC.

The chain carries TRBV7-2 and TRBJ2-5; TRBD1 agrees at 10 bases. CDR1 and CDR2 from the germline V gene are SGHTA and FQGNSA. Trimming at V came to 7 bases and at J to 3 bases, leaving 8 bases not matched to a gene. The length of the CDR3 is 15 residues. CDR3 in DNA: TGTGCCAGCAACGACAGGGGGCGAGTCGAAGAGACCCAGTACTTC. Protein product: CASNDRGRVEETQYF.

The gene calls are TRBV10-2 and TRBJ2-5; tentative D call: TRBD2 (6 bases). Germline V gene lookup returns CDR1 WSHSY and CDR2 SAAADI. Trimming pared 6 bases from V and 4 bases from J, leaving 15 bases between. The CDR3 runs to 14 residues. The CDR3 DNA is TGCGCCAGCAGGGAAATAGGAGGGTCAGAGACCCAGTACTTC. As protein: CASREIGGSETQYF.